One sample yielded the 26 T cell receptor beta chains listed below, sequenced in a study of blood T cell repertoires in COVID-19. Assay: immunoSEQ multiplex PCR; the TCRdb copy retains only in-frame clones and omits some. The data hold under 350,000 clones, with approximately 83% observed a single time. Sequenced: peripheral blood. These TCRs come from a woman in her sixties or seventies with acute or convalescent COVID-19.

Regarding this clone: The same CDR3 can be traced to other DNA sequences in this sample. The V call is TRBV19, the J call TRBJ1-5, with a weak D call TRBD1 (6 bases). Trimming removed 6 bases from V and 4 bases from J, with 10 bases in between. The CDR3 is 13 residues long. Per the germline V gene, CDR1 is LNHDA and CDR2 is SQIVND (reference sequence). CDR3 protein: CASSEGGNQPQHF. Written as DNA, the CDR3 is TGTGCCAGTAGCGAGGGGGGGAATCAGCCCCAGCATTTT. The full variable domain, rest sourced from reference TRBV19 and TRBJ1-5, is DGGITQSPKYLFRKEGQNVTLSCEQNLNHDAMYWYRQDPGQGLRLIYYSQIVNDFQKGDIAEGYSVSREKKESFPLTVTSAQKNPTAFYLCASSEGGNQPQHFGDGTRLSIL.

The V gene is TRBV19, the J gene TRBJ1-3, with TRBD1 identical over 9 bases. The CDR3 loop spans 20 amino acids. Germline V CDR1 and CDR2: LNHDA, SQIVND (reference sequence). V lost 6 bases, J lost 0 bases, and 18 bases stayed unmatched. The CDR3 sequence: CASRPLSGTGTLTSGNTIYF. DNA for the CDR3: TGTGCCAGTAGGCCTTTGTCTGGGACAGGGACTCTAACCTCTGGAAACACCATATATTTT.

The rearrangement uses TRBV11-2 and TRBJ2-2; D is possibly TRBD1 (5 bases). Looked up from germline, CDR1 is SGHAT and CDR2 is FQNNGV. This CDR3 has 17 amino acids. Trimming removed 4 bases from V and 5 bases from J, with 20 bases in between. CDR3 amino acids: CASSSSLTSGRTGELFF. The CDR3 DNA sequence: TGTGCCAGCAGCTCATCCTTGACTTCAGGGCGGACCGGGGAGCTGTTTTTT. Together with reference TRBV11-2 and TRBJ2-2, the CDR3 gives the full variable domain: EAGVAQSPRYKIIEKRQSVAFWCNPISGHATLYWYQQILGQGPKLLIQFQNNGVVDDSQLPKDRFSAERLKGVDSTLKIQPAKLEDSAVYLCASSSSLTSGRTGELFFGEGSRLTVL.

The chain carries TRBV6-6 and TRBJ2-7, with D perhaps TRBD1 (5 bases). The length of the CDR3 is 14 residues. V lost 1 base, J lost 2 bases, and 9 bases lay in between. CDR1 and CDR2 from the germline V gene are MNHNY and SVGAGI (reference sequence). The CDR3 loop reads CASSYLVRAYEQYF. In nucleotides, the CDR3 is TGTGCCAGCAGTTACTTGGTCAGGGCCTACGAGCAGTACTTC.

DNA for the CDR3: TGTGCCAGCAGCTTTGGGGCGGGCACAGATACGCAGTATTTT. The encoded protein is CASSFGAGTDTQYF. The chain combines TRBV5-4 with TRBJ2-3; maybe TRBD1 (5 bases). The CDR3 loop spans 14 amino acids. Germline-derived CDR1 and CDR2 are SGHNT and YYREEE (reference sequence). V lost 2 bases to trimming and J lost 1 base, with 8 bases between them. The complete variable domain, with remaining parts taken from reference TRBV5-4 and TRBJ2-3, reads ETGVTQSPTHLIKTRGQQVTLRCSSQSGHNTVSWYQQALGQGPQFIFQYYREEENGRGNFPPRFSGLQFPNYSSELNVNALELDDSALYLCASSFGAGTDTQYFGPGTRLTVL.

This clone has only one observation. The V call is TRBV7-9, the J call TRBJ1-2; possibly TRBD1 for D (6 bases). Deletions cut 5 bases from V and 2 bases from J, with 9 bases between. The CDR3 runs to 13 residues. Germline V lookup: CDR1 SEHNR, CDR2 FQNEAQ (reference sequence). CDR3 protein: CASSDGTNYGYTF. DNA for the CDR3: TGTGCCAGCAGCGACGGGACAAACTATGGCTACACCTTC.

V gene TRBV12-3 or TRBV12-4 combines with J gene TRBJ2-7, with D possibly TRBD2 on 6 matching bases. Trimming removed 3 bases from V and 7 bases from J, with 7 bases in between. The CDR3 consists of 11 residues. The CDR3 protein is CASSFGGEQYF. The CDR3 nucleotides read TGTGCCAGCAGTTTCGGGGGAGAGCAGTACTTC.

The chain recombines TRBV2 with TRBJ2-7; the match to TRBD2 covers 7 bases. This CDR3 is 14 amino acids long. Germline values: CDR1 SNHLY, CDR2 FYNNEI. J lost 4 bases, V lost 6 bases, and 9 bases had no gene match. CDR3 sequence: CASRGRGEPYEQYF. The CDR3 DNA reads TGTGCCAGCAGGGGTCGGGGGGAGCCTTACGAGCAGTACTTC.

This clone was detected only a few times. J is TRBJ1-5 and V is TRBV6-6; 7 bases match TRBD1. In germline, CDR1 is MNHNY, CDR2 SVGAGI (reference sequence). J gave up 5 bases and V 6 bases, and 7 bases lay outside the gene matches. The CDR3 consists of 14 residues. The CDR3 bases are TGTGCCAGCAGCTCCCAGGGGGGCTATCAGCCCCAGCATTTT. Its protein product is CASSSQGGYQPQHF.

The chain combines TRBV3-1 (or the pseudogene TRBV3-2) with TRBJ1-5; D remains unclear. Trimming shortened V by 1 base and J by 7 bases, and 14 bases separated the two germline ends. The length of the CDR3 is 15 residues. Germline V CDR1 and CDR2: LGHDT, YNNKEL (reference sequence). This CDR3 reads CASSQGTGSNQPQHF. In DNA, the CDR3 is TGTGCCAGCAGCCAAGGAACGGGAAGTAACCAGCCCCAGCATTTT.

The chain joins TRBV14 to TRBJ2-1; 15 bases match TRBD2. Germline CDR1 is SGHDN and CDR2 is FVKESK. The CDR3 loop spans 18 amino acids. V trimming: 0 bases; J trimming: 7 bases; junction bases outside the gene matches: 7. The chain's CDR3 is CASSQEGLAGGRGNEQFF. DNA for the CDR3: TGTGCCAGCAGCCAAGAGGGACTAGCGGGGGGACGGGGGAATGAGCAGTTCTTC.

The rearrangement uses TRBV3-1 (or the pseudogene TRBV3-2) and TRBJ2-5, with 8 bases lining up with TRBD2. The CDR3 consists of 13 residues. In germline, CDR1 is LGHDT, CDR2 YNNKEL (reference sequence). The junction had 10 bases not matched to a gene; V was cut back by 2 bases and J by 14 bases. In DNA, the CDR3 is TGTGCCAGCAGCCAAAATAGCGGGGCATTGGCCTACTTC. It is translated as CASSQNSGALAYF.

The V and J genes are TRBV7-9 and TRBJ2-1, with D possibly being TRBD1 (5 bases). V lost 7 bases and J lost 9, with 22 bases in between. Looked up from germline, CDR1 is SEHNR and CDR2 is FQNEAQ (reference sequence). The CDR3 sequence is 15 residues long. CDR3 protein: CASTKGQVLMVEQFF. DNA of the CDR3: TGTGCCAGCACCAAGGGGCAGGTCCTGATGGTTGAGCAGTTCTTC.

The chain links TRBV7-2 to TRBJ2-7; 9 nucleotides line up with TRBD2. V was pared by 2 bases and J by 2 bases, with 4 bases of the junction left unmatched. The CDR3 spans 15 residues. Looked up from germline, CDR1 is SGHTA and CDR2 is FQGNSA. The CDR3 protein is CASSLTGLAPYEQYF. CDR3 DNA: TGTGCCAGCAGCTTAACGGGACTAGCCCCCTACGAGCAGTACTTC. Looking up the rest from reference TRBV7-2 and TRBJ2-7 gives the full variable domain: GAGVSQSPSNKVTEKGKDVELRCDPISGHTALYWYRQSLGQGLEFLIYFQGNSAPDKSGLPSDRFSAERTGGSVSTLTIQRTQQEDSAVYLCASSLTGLAPYEQYFGPGTRLTVT.

The V and J genes are TRBV7-3 and TRBJ2-5; 9 bases align to TRBD1. Germline CDR1 is SGHTA and CDR2 is FQGTGA. The CDR3 covers 15 residues. V lost 4 bases and J lost 3; bases outside the gene matches: 6. CDR3 loop: CASSWQGTGKETQYF. DNA of the CDR3: TGTGCCAGCAGCTGGCAAGGGACAGGGAAAGAGACCCAGTACTTC.

This clone was seen a handful of times. This chain links TRBV5-1 with TRBJ2-3; a weak D match, TRBD2 (5 bases). CDR1 and CDR2 (germline): SGHRS, YFSETQ. CDR3 length: 14 residues. Between the trimmed V and J ends, which lost 5 bases and 2 bases, there was a span of 12 bases. The CDR3 protein is CASRWLANTDTQYF. In DNA form, the CDR3 reads TGCGCCAGCAGATGGTTAGCGAACACAGATACGCAGTATTTT.

The chain uses TRBV20-1 and TRBJ1-2; D gene uncertain. The germline CDR1 and CDR2 sequences are DFQATT and SNEGSKA (reference sequence). The V end lost 3 bases, the J end lost 0 bases, and 14 bases lay between the germline ends. The CDR3 runs to 15 residues. CDR3 residues: CSASGKAEANYGYTF. The CDR3 nucleotides are TGCAGTGCTAGTGGGAAGGCGGAGGCTAACTATGGCTACACCTTC.

This clone showed up just a few times. As DNA, the CDR3 is TGTGCCAGCGACGGGGATAAAGGCACAGATACGCAGTATTTT. Its protein is CASDGDKGTDTQYF. The rearrangement links TRBV5-5 to TRBJ2-3; D possibly corresponds to TRBD2 (5 bases). V was clipped by 7 bases and J by 1 base, with 13 bases between them. From germline, CDR1 is SGHKS and CDR2 YYEKEE (reference sequence). The CDR3 is 14 residues long.

The rearrangement joins TRBV6-5 to TRBJ1-1; 10 bases are shared with TRBD1. Looked up from germline, CDR1 is MNHEY and CDR2 is SVGAGI. The CDR3 covers 14 residues. Trimming took 6 bases from V and 0 from J; bases not matched to a gene: 1. This CDR3 reads CASRTGGLNTEAFF. As DNA, the CDR3 is TGTGCCAGCAGGACAGGGGGCCTGAACACTGAAGCTTTCTTT.

The chain has TRBV6-5 and TRBJ1-3; D is uncertain. CDR3 size: 15 residues. Between the trimmed V and J ends, which lost 6 bases and 0 bases, there was a span of 12 bases. Germline CDR1 is MNHEY and CDR2 is SVGAGI. CDR3 sequence reads: CASRGSVLSGNTIYF. CDR3 DNA: TGTGCCAGCAGGGGGAGCGTCCTCTCTGGAAACACCATATATTTT.

The gene calls are TRBV7-5 and TRBJ2-2; TRBD2 reflects the table's D call only, with no check against the DNA. TRBV7-5 is a recognized pseudogene. This CDR3 is built from 16 residues. Here the CDR3 reads CARSLVLAGNTGELFF. CDR3 nucleotides: TGTGCCAGAAGCTTAGTTCTAGCGGGGAACACCGGGGAGCTGTTTTTT.

The CDR3 nucleotides are TGTGCCAGTAGCACAGGGTTGTGGACAGATACGCAGTATTTT. Its translation: CASSTGLWTDTQYF. This sequence joins TRBV19 and TRBJ2-3; tentative D call: TRBD1 (6 bases). Trimming stripped 6 bases from V and 3 bases from J, with 13 bases between. Germline V lookup: CDR1 LNHDA, CDR2 SQIVND (reference sequence). The CDR3 spans 14 residues.

The chain carries TRBV7-2 and TRBJ1-1, with D possibly TRBD1 on 5 matching bases. The CDR3 totals 13 residues. Looked up from germline, CDR1 is SGHTA and CDR2 is FQGNSA. V dropped 1 base and J dropped 6 bases, with 9 bases sitting between them. This chain's CDR3 is CASSLDGGSEAFF. CDR3 coding DNA: TGTGCCAGCAGCTTAGACGGGGGTTCTGAAGCTTTCTTT.

V and J are TRBV11-2 and TRBJ2-1; 8 nucleotides line up with TRBD2. Germline values: CDR1 SGHAT, CDR2 FQNNGV. Germline trimming cut 7 bases from V and 3 bases from J; bases unmatched to any gene: 5. The CDR3 runs to 14 residues. The CDR3 nucleotides read TGTGCCAGCACCGGGGGGGCCATCTACAATGAGCAGTTCTTC. It codes for CASTGGAIYNEQFF.

The chain employs TRBV11-3 and TRBJ2-1; 13 bases line up with TRBD2. V lost 5 bases to trimming and J lost 6 bases; unmatched junction nucleotides: 4. The germline gives CDR1 SGHNT, CDR2 YENEEA. The CDR3 sequence is 15 residues long. CDR3 sequence: CASSPGLAGFNEQFF. The CDR3 DNA sequence: TGTGCCAGCAGCCCGGGACTAGCGGGGTTCAATGAGCAGTTCTTC.

The rearrangement joins TRBV24-1 to TRBJ2-3; D is unclear. This CDR3 spans 14 amino acids. The germline V gene encodes CDR1 KGHDR and CDR2 SFDVKD. Trimming removed 3 bases at V and 2 bases at J, with 8 bases between. DNA of the CDR3: TGTGCCACCAGTGATCCGACATTCACAGATACGCAGTATTTT. Translating gives CATSDPTFTDTQYF.